The 14 T cell receptor beta chains below come from one sample, sequenced in a study of blood T cell repertoires in COVID-19 (dated by TCRdb to 2018 to 2021). To prepare the library, the immunoSEQ multiplex PCR assay was applied. TCRdb took over this immuneACCESS table, retaining in-frame rearrangements with V and J assigned. Such tables are incomplete; in checked studies, under half of the missing clones stem from an unresolved V gene, and the remainder is unexplained. The sample table contains approximately 300,000 clones; only one count was recorded for about 85% of them. Approximately 1.9% of the sample is taken by the ten largest. Sequencing was done on a sample of PBMCs or T cells enriched from blood (not recorded which). These receptors were collected from a woman under 40 who had been exposed to COVID-19.

The genes are TRBV5-1 and TRBJ1-1; weak D call: TRBD1 (6 bases). Germline values: CDR1 SGHRS, CDR2 YFSETQ. The CDR3 is 16 residues long. Trimming stripped 3 bases from V and 5 bases from J, with 20 bases between. The DNA for the CDR3 is TGCGCCAGCAGCTGGTGGGAGGGACAAGGGAAGACTGAAGCTTTCTTT. Its translation is CASSWWEGQGKTEAFF. Using reference TRBV5-1 and TRBJ1-1 for the parts outside the CDR3, the full variable domain is KAGVTQTPRYLIKTRGQQVTLSCSPISGHRSVSWYQQTPGQGLQFLFEYFSETQRNKGNFPGRFSGRQFSNSRSEMNVSTLELGDSALYLCASSWWEGQGKTEAFFGQGTRLTVV.

V and J are TRBV2 and TRBJ2-5; D perhaps matches TRBD2 (6 bases). Germline V lookup: CDR1 SNHLY, CDR2 FYNNEI. V was cut by 7 bases and J by 1 base, with 19 bases left in between. This CDR3 is built from 16 residues. This chain's CDR3 is CASTEGPGDLQETQYF. CDR3 nucleotide sequence: TGTGCCAGCACCGAGGGTCCGGGGGACCTCCAAGAGACCCAGTACTTC.

The chain is built from TRBV19 and TRBJ2-5; 13 bases line up with TRBD2. The CDR3 is 16 residues long. From germline, CDR1 is LNHDA and CDR2 SQIVND (reference sequence). J lost 3 bases, V lost 5 bases, and 6 bases had no gene match. This CDR3 is CASSRLAGGGEETQYF. Written as DNA, the CDR3 is TGTGCCAGTAGTCGACTAGCGGGGGGAGGAGAAGAGACCCAGTACTTC.

J is TRBJ2-5 and V is TRBV5-1; possible D gene TRBD1, 6 bases. The CDR3 contains 15 residues. V dropped 5 bases and J dropped 2 bases, with 16 bases sitting between them. Germline CDR1 and CDR2: SGHRS and YFSETQ. As DNA, the CDR3 is TGCGCCAGCAGGATCTCCGGGACAATACAAGAGACCCAGTACTTC. It translates to CASRISGTIQETQYF.

V and J are TRBV15 and TRBJ1-2, with TRBD1 as a possible D gene (5 bases). Trimming removed 3 bases at V and 4 bases at J, with 15 bases between. The CDR3 is 15 amino acids. The germline gives CDR1 LNHNV, CDR2 YYDKDF (reference sequence). CDR3 sequence: CATSREGYGAYGYTF. CDR3 DNA: TGTGCCACCAGCAGGGAGGGGTATGGGGCCTATGGCTACACCTTC.

The J gene is TRBJ1-3, the V gene TRBV19; TRBD1 aligns across 8 bases. There are 16 residues in the CDR3. Germline trimming cut 5 bases from V and 2 bases from J; bases unmatched to any gene: 8. Germline CDR1 and CDR2: LNHDA and SQIVND (reference sequence). CDR3 DNA sequence: TGTGCCAGTAGTCTTCCGGGACAGGACCCTGGAAACACCATATATTTT. Encoded protein: CASSLPGQDPGNTIYF.

The V call is TRBV14, the J call TRBJ1-2; D possibly corresponds to TRBD1 (6 bases). The CDR3 length is 12 residues. Germline CDR1 and CDR2: SGHDN and FVKESK. Trimming left V 6 bases short and J 8 bases short, with 13 bases between. The CDR3 region is CASRKTGRGYTF. In DNA, the CDR3 is TGTGCCAGCAGAAAAACAGGGCGCGGCTACACCTTC.

Turning to this clone: This CDR3 is also generated by other DNA sequences in the sample. The rearrangement links TRBV12-3 or TRBV12-4 to TRBJ2-7, with a tentative D call TRBD2 (7 bases). Trimming left V 3 bases short and J 6 bases short, with 9 bases between. This CDR3 is built from 12 residues. This CDR3 is CASSLGGGEQYF. CDR3 DNA sequence: TGTGCCAGCAGTTTGGGAGGGGGCGAGCAGTACTTC.

CDR3 sequence (DNA): TGTGCCAGCAAGGGGGACACTGAAGCTTTCTTT. Translation gives CASKGDTEAFF. The chain recombines TRBV28 with TRBJ1-1; weak D call: TRBD1 (6 bases). This CDR3 is built from 11 residues. The germline V and J ends were trimmed by 7 bases and 3 bases, with 6 bases remaining between them. CDR1 MDHEN and CDR2 SYDVKM come from the germline V gene.

This clone was recorded a few times. One end of the junction varies from germline; a read error may be responsible. This chain joins TRBV7-7 and TRBJ2-2; 12 positions agree with TRBD2. Germline CDR1 and CDR2: SSHAT and FNYEAQ (reference sequence). The length of the CDR3 is 17 residues. CDR3 residues: CASSPASGRGNTGELFF. In nucleotides, the CDR3 is TGTGCTAGCAGTCCCGCTAGCGGGAGGGGGAACACCGGGGAGCTGTTTTTT.

As concerns this clone: The sample carries other DNA sequences with the same CDR3. The chain is built from TRBV4-1 and TRBJ1-2; 10 nucleotides align to TRBD1. J was trimmed by 2 bases and V by 3 bases; bases with no gene match: 3. Germline V gene sequence: CDR1 MGHRA, CDR2 YSYEKL. The CDR3 spans 15 residues. In DNA, the CDR3 is TGCGCCAGCAGCCAGGGGACAGGGGTAAACTATGGCTACACCTTC. This codes for CASSQGTGVNYGYTF.

This clone showed up just a few times. The chain is built from TRBV4-1 and TRBJ2-4; a possible D gene is TRBD2 (6 bases). The germline V gene has CDR1 MGHRA and CDR2 YSYEKL. The CDR3 loop spans 16 amino acids. With 1 base removed from V and 0 bases from J, the gap between germline ends came to 10 bases. CDR3 sequence reads: CASSQVAGLAKNIQYF. The CDR3, as DNA: TGCGCCAGCAGCCAAGTTGCGGGGCTAGCCAAAAACATTCAGTACTTC.

CDR3 region: CASSDIALAGSTDTQYF. Here the CDR3 DNA reads TGTGCCAGCAGCGATATAGCCCTAGCGGGCAGCACAGATACGCAGTATTTT. The rearrangement links TRBV5-6 to TRBJ2-3; 8 bases map to TRBD2. Germline V gene lookup returns CDR1 SGHDT and CDR2 YYEEEE. The CDR3 runs 17 residues. Trimming cost V 4 bases and J 0 bases; bases outside gene matches: 10.

This chain links TRBV27 with TRBJ2-7, with 7 bases identical to TRBD2. The CDR3 has 17 amino acids. CDR1 is MNHEY and CDR2 is SMNVEV in the germline V gene (reference sequence). V lost 2 bases and J lost 0; bases outside the gene matches: 10. The CDR3 bases are TGTGCCAGCAGTTTAAGGGGAGGGACTGGAATCTCCTACGAGCAGTACTTC. Protein sequence: CASSLRGGTGISYEQYF.